A selection of T cell receptor beta chains follows, all from one sample in a study of Graves' ophthalmopathy and Graves' hyperthyroidism. TCRdb itself ran the multiplex PCR reads through MiXCR, one entry per CDR3 protein. The table shows about 380,000 distinct CDR3 sequences, with 15% occurring only once. Material: peripheral blood. All receptors come from a woman aged 18-35 years with stable Graves' hyperthyroidism. CDR3s include the opening cysteine and the closing phenylalanine or tryptophan. Each record gives: J gene, D gene, V gene, clone size, CDR3 DNA, CDR3 protein. The D gene is left open where the match is weak. Rows give clone size only sometimes, using once, few, many, or a class for an expanded clone.

>TRBJ2-7|TRBD1|TRBV6-1|many
TGTGCCAGCAGTCGACAGGGTAGCGCCTACGAGCAGTACTTC
CASSRQGSAYEQYF
>TRBJ2-2|TRBD1|TRBV9|.
TGTGCCAGCAGCGTATCCGGGACAGAGTACACCGGGGAGCTGTTTTTT
CASSVSGTEYTGELFF
>TRBJ1-2|TRBD1|TRBV24-1|many
TGTGCCACCAGTGATGCCCGGGACAGCCCTAACTATGGCTACACCTTC
CATSDARDSPNYGYTF
>TRBJ1-3|.|TRBV18|.
TGTGCCAGCTCACCAGCAGGGGCCACACGAAACACCATATATTTT
CASSPAGATRNTIYF
>TRBJ2-4|.|TRBV25-1|few
TGTGCCAGCAGTGAATCCCAGCATACAACAACTCTTCTATTC
CASSESQHTTTLLF
>TRBJ1-1|.|TRBV4-1|many
TGCGCCAGCAGCCGAGAGGCAGGGAGGGAGGAAGCTTTCTTT
CASSREAGREEAFF
>TRBJ1-1|TRBD1|TRBV11-2|few
TGTGCCAGCAGCGGGTATCAGACAGGGGGAAACCCCGAAGCTTTCTTT
CASSGYQTGGNPEAFF
>TRBJ2-2|.|TRBV12-3/TRBV12-4|.
TGTGCCAGCAGTCGGCGCGTACCGAACACCGGGGAGCTGTTTTTT
CASSRRVPNTGELFF
>TRBJ2-5|.|TRBV5-1|.
TGCGCCAGCAGCTTTGACCAAGGGCGGGAGACCCAGTACTTC
CASSFDQGRETQYF
>TRBJ2-2|.|TRBV28|many
TGTGCCAGCAGTACTTTCCCCAACACCGGGGAGCTGTTTTTT
CASSTFPNTGELFF
>TRBJ1-2|.|TRBV19|many
TGTGCCGCTAATTCCCGATATGGCTACACCTTC
CAANSRYGYTF
>TRBJ1-2|.|TRBV10-3|many
TGTGCCATCAGTGTTTCAGATGGCTACACCTTC
CAISVSDGYTF
>TRBJ1-2|.|TRBV6-5|once
TGTGCCAGCAGTTATACCTCCGAGACCCCAACGGGAAACTACACCTTC
CASSYTSETPTGNYTF
>TRBJ1-6|.|TRBV9|many
TGTGCCAGCAGCGTACGGGGCCAGGGAAATTCACCCCTCCACTTT
CASSVRGQGNSPLHF
>TRBJ1-2|.|TRBV12-3/TRBV12-4|many
TGTGCCAGCAGCTGGGGACGGTTGGGAGGCTACACCTTC
CASSWGRLGGYTF
>TRBJ2-7|.|TRBV7-8|many
TGTGCCAGCAGCCCCCTCAGTTACGAGCAGTACTTC
CASSPLSYEQYF
>TRBJ2-5|TRBD1|TRBV12-3/TRBV12-4|many
TGTGCCAGCAGCCCGGGACAGGCGGTTTGGGAGACCCAGTACTTC
CASSPGQAVWETQYF
>TRBJ1-1|.|TRBV11-2|many
TGTGCCAGCAGCTTCTTACGACAGACTTTTAAAGCTTTCTTT
CASSFLRQTFKAFF
>TRBJ2-4|TRBD1|TRBV5-1|many
TGCGCCAGCAGCTTGGGGACAGGGCCAAACATTCAGTACTTC
CASSLGTGPNIQYF
>TRBJ1-2|.|TRBV20-1|.
TGCAGTGCCCCGAGGGGGGACCGGTTTAACTATGGCTACACCTTC
CSAPRGDRFNYGYTF
>TRBJ1-1|.|TRBV6-1|many
TGTGCCAATTCACAGGGTCTGAACACTGAAGCTTTCTTT
CANSQGLNTEAFF
>TRBJ2-7|.|TRBV6-5|many
TGTGCCAGCAGTAATTGGGGGCCCTACGAGCAGTACTTC
CASSNWGPYEQYF
>TRBJ2-2|.|TRBV11-2|few
TGTGCCAGCAGCCCCCGGGCCGGGGGCCTCGGGGAGCTGTTTTTT
CASSPRAGGLGELFF
>TRBJ1-2|.|TRBV2|many
TGTGCCAGCAGTGAGCCGACACTCGGACGTGGCTACACCTTC
CASSEPTLGRGYTF
>TRBJ2-7|.|TRBV6-5|many
TGTGCCAGCAGTCCATCCGGGCTCCCCCTCGAGCAGTACTTC
CASSPSGLPLEQYF
>TRBJ2-7|TRBD2|TRBV28|.
TGTGCCAGCAGTTTACTGGTGGGAGGGCCTTTGGTTGGGCAGTACTTC
CASSLLVGGPLVGQYF
>TRBJ2-5|.|TRBV12-3/TRBV12-4|many
TGTGCCAGCAGTTTAAATCCATCGATGGAGACCCAGTACTTC
CASSLNPSMETQYF
>TRBJ2-5|.|TRBV19|many
TGTGCCAGTAGTACCCGGGGGGCGGTTCGTGGGACCCAGTACTTC
CASSTRGAVRGTQYF
>TRBJ2-6|.|TRBV29-1|.
TGCAGCGTTCACTCTGGGGCCAACGTCCTGACTTTC
CSVHSGANVLTF
>TRBJ2-5|.|TRBV11-3|many
TGTGCCAGCAGCTTAGTCCTCTCCGACGGGTTCGAAGAGACCCAGTACTTC
CASSLVLSDGFEETQYF
>TRBJ2-7|TRBD1|TRBV7-3|few
TGTGCCAGCAGCTCACAGGGGGGCCACTACGAGCAGTACTTC
CASSSQGGHYEQYF
>TRBJ2-7|.|TRBV2|many
TGTGCCAGCAGTGAAAGCCAGGGGAATCCCCACGAGCAGTACTTC
CASSESQGNPHEQYF
>TRBJ1-1|TRBD1|TRBV7-9|many
TGTGCCAGCAGCCAGGGACAGACAACTGAAGCTTTCTTT
CASSQGQTTEAFF
>TRBJ1-1|.|TRBV6-1|many
TGTGCCAGCAGTGAAGCCGGTACCCTCTATGCTTTCTTT
CASSEAGTLYAFF
>TRBJ1-2|TRBD1|TRBV19|few
TGTGCCAGTAGTAAACAGGGGGCTGGCTACACCTTC
CASSKQGAGYTF
>TRBJ2-2|TRBD1|TRBV12-3/TRBV12-4|.
TGTGCCAGCAGTCGGACAGGTACTCCTGCGAACACCGGGGAGCTGTTTTTT
CASSRTGTPANTGELFF
>TRBJ2-2|.|TRBV12-3/TRBV12-4|many
TGTGCCAGCAGTAACCGGAACACCGGGGAGCTGTTTTTT
CASSNRNTGELFF
>TRBJ2-7|.|TRBV11-2|many
TGTGCCAGCAGCCCCAGGGACAAGCGTCACGAGCAGTACTTC
CASSPRDKRHEQYF
>TRBJ1-1|.|TRBV11-2|few
TGTGCCAGCAGCTTAATGGGCAGGCTGAACACTGAAGCTTTCTTT
CASSLMGRLNTEAFF
>TRBJ1-1|.|TRBV14|many
TGTGCCAGCAGCCAATGGCGACAGGCGGACACTGAAGCTTTCTTT
CASSQWRQADTEAFF
>TRBJ2-7|.|TRBV27|many
TGTGCCAGCAGTTTTGGGGAACATTCCTACGAGCAGTACTTC
CASSFGEHSYEQYF